A single sample gave rise to the 13 T cell receptor beta chains below, sequenced in a study of Ad26.COV2.S vaccination and SARS-CoV-2 variants. Treatment noted: approximately 18 received Ad26.COV2.S at low or high dose, single or two shots; roughly 5 received placebo; per-sample allocation not given. On day 63 after the first injection, vaccine and placebo recipients gave samples. The protocol was immunoSEQ multiplex PCR, while the TCRdb copy is restricted to in-frame clones and leaves out a portion. The table lists roughly 300,000 clones, about 88% of them singletons. The material sequenced was peripheral blood, taken in a trial of Ad26.COV2.S vaccine versus placebo. The receptors derive from a person between 18 and 59 years old who received the Ad26.COV2.S COVID-19 vaccine or a placebo.

The CDR3 coding sequence is TGTGCCAGCAGCTTATCTTCCCTCAGAAACAATGAGCAGTTCTTC. Its protein is CASSLSSLRNNEQFF. The chain uses TRBV11-3 and TRBJ2-1; no clear D. CDR1 is SGHNT and CDR2 is YENEEA in the germline V gene. V gave up 2 bases and J gave up 5 bases, with 13 bases separating them. The CDR3 runs to 15 residues. The full variable domain, rest sourced from reference TRBV11-3 and TRBJ2-1, is EAGVVQSPRYKIIEKKQPVAFWCNPISGHNTLYWYLQNLGQGPELLIRYENEEAVDDSQLPKDRFSAERLKGVDSTLKIQPAELGDSAVYLCASSLSSLRNNEQFFGPGTRLTVL.

The chain joins TRBV30 to TRBJ1-2; D is uncertain. Trimming left V 3 bases short and J 8 bases short, with 16 bases between. The germline gives CDR1 GTSNPN, CDR2 SVGIG (reference sequence). The CDR3 runs to 13 residues. CDR3 nucleotides: TGTGCCTGGAGCGCTAATAGTGGAGGCGGCTACACCTTC. It yields the protein CAWSANSGGGYTF. The full variable domain, rest sourced from reference TRBV30 and TRBJ1-2, is SQTIHQWPATLVQPVGSPLSLECTVEGTSNPNLYWYRQAAGRGLQLLFYSVGIGQISSEVPQNLSASRPQDRQFILSSKKLLLSDSGFYLCAWSANSGGGYTFGSGTRLTVV.

The chain employs TRBV28 and TRBJ2-7; D remains ambiguous. CDR1 and CDR2 (germline): MDHEN, SYDVKM. The CDR3 spans 19 residues. V was pared by 1 base and J by 1 base, with 23 bases between. The CDR3 DNA reads as TGTGCCAGCAGTTTATTCGGTGTGCGGACCAGAATCTCTTCCTACGAGCAGTACTTC. Translating it yields CASSLFGVRTRISSYEQYF.

In its sample, this clone was seen once. The rearrangement links TRBV18 to TRBJ2-6; 11 bases map to TRBD1. The CDR3 has 19 residues. Trimming at V came to 3 bases and at J to 1 base, leaving 8 bases not matched to a gene. The germline gives CDR1 KGHSH, CDR2 LQKENI. CDR3 DNA: TGTGCCAGCTCACCCCCGAGGACAGGGGGCGCTTCTGGGGCCAACGTCCTGACTTTC. Protein product: CASSPPRTGGASGANVLTF. The full variable domain, completed using reference TRBV18 and TRBJ2-6, is NAGVMQNPRHLVRRRGQEARLRCSPMKGHSHVYWYRQLPEEGLKFMVYLQKENIIDESGMPKERFSAEFPKEGPSILRIQQVVRGDSAAYFCASSPPRTGGASGANVLTFGAGSRLTVL.

The chain uses TRBV4-1 and TRBJ2-6, with 10 positions matching TRBD1. Germline CDR1 is MGHRA and CDR2 is YSYEKL. V gave up 1 base and J gave up 2 bases; unmatched junction bases: 8. The CDR3 spans 19 residues. CDR3 nucleotide sequence: TGCGCCAGCAGCCAAGGAGATCGGGACAGGGGAACTGGGGCCAACGTCCTGACTTTC. Protein product: CASSQGDRDRGTGANVLTF.

This clone has a single count. As DNA, the CDR3 is TGTGCCAGCAGTCAACTACAGGCAGGGCAGTACTTC. Translation: CASSQLQAGQYF. The chain employs TRBV6-2 or TRBV6-3 and TRBJ2-7, with D perhaps TRBD1 (5 bases). Germline V gene lookup returns CDR1 MNHEY and CDR2 SVGEGT. Trimming shortened V by 5 bases and J by 9 bases, and 14 bases separated the two germline ends. The CDR3 length is 12 residues.

The rearrangement links TRBV18 to TRBJ1-3, with a weak D call TRBD1 (5 bases). Looked up from germline, CDR1 is KGHSH and CDR2 is LQKENI. The CDR3 totals 14 residues. V lost 5 bases to trimming and J lost 4 bases, with 12 bases between them. The CDR3 nucleotides read TGTGCCAGCTCAGTTCAGGGACGAGGAAACACCATATATTTT. Translated, it gives CASSVQGRGNTIYF.

This chain links TRBV1 with TRBJ1-6. TRBV1 is shown as a pseudogene. This CDR3 has 17 residues. The CDR3 DNA reads TGCACCAGCAGCCGATGGGGAAAGAGCTCCTATAATTCACCCCTCCACTTT. Its protein is CTSSRWGKSSYNSPLHF.

This rearrangement joins TRBV7-3 to TRBJ2-1, with TRBD1 as a possible D gene (6 bases). V was cut by 1 base and J by 1 base, with 11 bases left in between. Germline CDR1 SGHTA, CDR2 FQGTGA. This CDR3 contains 16 residues. CDR3 loop: CASSLRVRGSYNEQFF. The CDR3, as DNA: TGTGCCAGCAGCTTAAGGGTAAGGGGGTCCTACAATGAGCAGTTCTTC. Full variable domain (outside the CDR3, taken from reference TRBV7-3 and TRBJ2-1): GAGVSQTPSNKVTEKGKYVELRCDPISGHTALYWYRQSLGQGPEFLIYFQGTGAADDSGLPNDRFFAVRPEGSVSTLKIQRTERGDSAVYLCASSLRVRGSYNEQFFGPGTRLTVL.

The V gene is TRBV7-2, the J gene TRBJ1-4; 9 bases are a match to TRBD1. Trimming took 5 bases from V and 7 from J; bases not matched to a gene: 5. Germline V gene lookup returns CDR1 SGHTA and CDR2 FQGNSA. The CDR3 is 14 amino acids. CDR3: CASSQRQGVEKLFF. CDR3 in DNA: TGTGCCAGCAGCCAAAGACAGGGGGTTGAAAAACTGTTTTTT.

The chain's CDR3 is CASSMVPETQYF. CDR3 nucleotide sequence: TGTGCCAGTAGTATGGTTCCGGAGACCCAGTACTTC. The chain employs TRBV19 and TRBJ2-5, with D uncertain. This CDR3 is built from 12 residues. Germline V gene data show CDR1 as LNHDA and CDR2 as SQIVND (reference sequence). Trimming took 3 bases from V and 5 from J, leaving 7 bases between them.

This sequence joins TRBV7-3 and TRBJ1-2, with 8 bases identical to TRBD1. There are 16 residues in the CDR3. The trim removed 0 bases at V and 5 bases at J, leaving 8 bases unmatched. The germline V gene encodes CDR1 SGHTA and CDR2 FQGTGA. The CDR3 protein is CASSLTWTGKGYGYTF. The CDR3, as DNA: TGTGCCAGCAGCTTAACATGGACAGGGAAGGGTTATGGCTACACCTTC.

The rearrangement uses TRBV15 and TRBJ1-1; D unclear. V was pared by 5 bases and J by 0 bases, with 16 bases between. The CDR3 covers 16 residues. Germline CDR1 reads LNHNV; CDR2 reads YYDKDF (reference sequence). The CDR3 region is CATSHPTPDLNTEAFF. For the CDR3, the DNA is TGTGCCACCAGCCATCCGACGCCGGATTTGAACACTGAAGCTTTCTTT.